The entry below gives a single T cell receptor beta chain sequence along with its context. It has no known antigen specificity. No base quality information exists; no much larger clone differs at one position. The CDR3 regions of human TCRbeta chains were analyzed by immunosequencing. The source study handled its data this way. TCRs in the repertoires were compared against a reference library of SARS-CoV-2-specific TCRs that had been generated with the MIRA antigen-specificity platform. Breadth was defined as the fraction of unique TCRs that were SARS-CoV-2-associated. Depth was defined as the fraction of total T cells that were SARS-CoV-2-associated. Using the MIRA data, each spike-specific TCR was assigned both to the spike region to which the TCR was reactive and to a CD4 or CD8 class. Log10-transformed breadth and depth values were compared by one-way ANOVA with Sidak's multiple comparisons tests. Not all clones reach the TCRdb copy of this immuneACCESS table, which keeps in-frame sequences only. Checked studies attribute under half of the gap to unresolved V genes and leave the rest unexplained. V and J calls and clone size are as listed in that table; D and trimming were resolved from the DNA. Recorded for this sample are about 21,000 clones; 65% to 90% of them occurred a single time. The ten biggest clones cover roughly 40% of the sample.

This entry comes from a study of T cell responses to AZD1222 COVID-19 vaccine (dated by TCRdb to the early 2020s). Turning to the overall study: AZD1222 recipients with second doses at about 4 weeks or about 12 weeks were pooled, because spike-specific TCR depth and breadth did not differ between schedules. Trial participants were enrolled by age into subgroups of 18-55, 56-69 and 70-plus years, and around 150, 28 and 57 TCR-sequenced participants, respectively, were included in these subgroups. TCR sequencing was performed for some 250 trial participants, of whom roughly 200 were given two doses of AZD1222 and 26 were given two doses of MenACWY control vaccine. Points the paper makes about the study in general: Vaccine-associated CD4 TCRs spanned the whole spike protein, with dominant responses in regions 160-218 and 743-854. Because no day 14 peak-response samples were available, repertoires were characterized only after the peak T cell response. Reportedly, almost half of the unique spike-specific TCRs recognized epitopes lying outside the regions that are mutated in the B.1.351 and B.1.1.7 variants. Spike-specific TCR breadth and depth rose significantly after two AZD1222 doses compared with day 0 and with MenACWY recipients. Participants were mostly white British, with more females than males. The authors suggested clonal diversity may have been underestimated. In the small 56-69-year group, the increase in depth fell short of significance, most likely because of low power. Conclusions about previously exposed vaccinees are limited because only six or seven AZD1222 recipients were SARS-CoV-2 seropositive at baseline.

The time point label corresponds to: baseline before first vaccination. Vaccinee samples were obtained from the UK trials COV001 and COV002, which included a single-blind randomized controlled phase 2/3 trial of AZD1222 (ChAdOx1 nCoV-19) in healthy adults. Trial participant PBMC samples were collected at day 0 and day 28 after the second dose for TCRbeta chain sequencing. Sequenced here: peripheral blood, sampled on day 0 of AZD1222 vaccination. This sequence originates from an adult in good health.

The DNA sequence is as follows: TGTGCCAGCAGTCCCCTTCCTAGCGGGAATTACAATGAGCAGTTCTTC. The translation is CASSPLPSGNYNEQFF. The rearranged chain carries TRBV27 and TRBJ2-1, with 9 junctional bases fitting TRBD2. From a lookup of the germline V gene (reference sequence), CDR1 and CDR2 are MNHEY and SMNVEV. The CDR3 sequence holds 16 residues, the cysteine and phenylalanine included. Only the CDR3 region is kept as DNA, spanning 48 bases read in frame from base 1. Trimming takes 5 bases off V and 4 bases off J; junction bases not matched to a gene: 9.